Sequencing of this T cell receptor beta chain was carried out in a study of beta chain features in type 1 diabetes. The CDR3 runs to 12 residues. Germline V gives CDR1 SGHRS, CDR2 YFSETQ. Trimming took 2 bases from V and 1 from J, leaving 3 bases between them. As for this clone: Its specificity is unknown.

Expressed TCRB transcripts got sequenced, as all isolated RNA was reverse transcribed. The repertoire was sequenced with immunoSEQ multiplex PCR; TCRdb's copy has only in-frame clones and lacks some. This sample has about 160,000 clones, with around 8.6% found just once. General study results and limits: In all four CD4+ subsets, TCRB CDR3 length was significantly, moderately reduced in type 1 diabetes. More deletions and fewer insertions at VDJ junctions were found in patients with type 1 diabetes. cDNA-based sequencing might over-represent cells highly expressing TCR. Comparison showed that naive, central memory and Treg TCRB repertoires appeared more similar among patients than among healthy donors.

The chain employs TRBV5-1 and TRBJ1-1; D unclear. The receptor's source is a woman between 18 and 29 years old with type 1 diabetes. The sample comprised central memory CD4+ T cells from blood. CDR3 amino acids: CASSFSNTEAFF. The CDR3 DNA sequence: TGCGCCAGCAGCTTCTCGAACACTGAAGCTTTCTTT.